The source of this T cell receptor (beta chain) is a study of blood T cells in healthy people across ages. Whole-study results and caveats: Older age went with lower TCR beta diversity per million T cells, in a roughly linear way. Lack of knowledge of donor CMV status possibly confounded expanded clonotype changes. A conclusive naive versus antigen-experienced comparison was prevented by the unsorted PBMCs.

On this clonotype: Its antigen remains unknown.

V lost 0 bases and J 5 bases, leaving 14 bases between the germline ends. The CDR3 is made up of 15 amino acids. Per the germline V gene, CDR1 is SGHKS and CDR2 is YYEKEE (reference sequence). Through a sample-barcoded 5' primer and a J-beta primer mix, a second PCR was run for roughly 6 to 11 cycles. A template-switch adaptor containing 12 random nucleotides labeled each cDNA molecule. Each CDR3 protein gets one entry after TCRdb re-called the 5' RACE reads with MiXCR. The table has approximately 1,700,000 distinct CDR3 sequences, around 42% seen once. The sample consisted of blood. This rearrangement joins TRBV5-5 to TRBJ2-5, with D possibly TRBD2 on 5 matching bases. This clonotype originated in a human donor in good health. In DNA form, the CDR3 reads TGTGCCAGCAGCTTGGAAGTGGGCGGAGGCGAGACCCAGTACTTC. Its translation: CASSLEVGGGETQYF.